This TCR beta chain stems from a study of blood T cell repertoires in COVID-19. At the level of the study: COVID-19 samples collected from the United States, Italy and Spain covered acute and convalescent phases.

Cohorts were assigned according to the clinical history that participants reported. As processed by the authors: Estimation of nucleated cell counts relied on the amplification of reference gene primers. Measured with immunoSEQ multiplex PCR; TCRdb has only the in-frame clones, and not every one. Clonal size and the V and J genes are those of that table, whereas D and trimming came from the DNA. The sample records roughly 190,000 clones, roughly 89% being singletons. The V gene end was trimmed by 4 bases and the J gene end by 2 bases; junction bases not matched to a gene: 6. Germline V gene sequence: CDR1 SGHNT, CDR2 YYREEE (reference sequence). This CDR3 contains 14 residues.

This chain uses TRBV5-4 with TRBJ2-7; 7 bases align to TRBD1. Sequencing was performed on PBMCs or T cells enriched from blood (not recorded which). This receptor was taken from a young woman who had been exposed to COVID-19. The CDR3 DNA follows: TGTGCCAGCAGCCAATGGACAGGTCCCTACGAGCAGTACTTC. It is translated as CASSQWTGPYEQYF.